A single sample gave rise to the 7 T cell receptor beta chains below, sequenced in a study of control samples from healthy donors and cancer patients (dated by TCRdb to 2020 to 2022). The method was the immunoSEQ multiplex PCR assay. Here the immuneACCESS table is served through TCRdb, limited to in-frame sequences with V and J called. Missing clones are a known gap in these copies; in checked studies unresolved V genes cover under half, and the rest lacks a known reason. The sample data list some 90,000 clones, and approximately 88% of these were observed just once. Together, the top ten hold less than 9% of the sample. The sample taken for sequencing was blood. These TCRs come from a woman in her sixties in good health.

The chain has TRBV7-2 and TRBJ2-5, with 8 positions matching TRBD2. Germline V gene sequence: CDR1 SGHTA, CDR2 FQGNSA. Trimming cost V 3 bases and J 7 bases; bases outside gene matches: 10. The CDR3 runs to 15 residues. CDR3 residues: CASSFGTRTEATQYF. For the CDR3, the DNA is TGTGCCAGCAGCTTTGGGACTAGAACGGAGGCGACCCAGTACTTC.

V gene TRBV4-2 combines with J gene TRBJ2-3; D is perhaps TRBD2 (5 bases). CDR1 is LGHNA and CDR2 is YNFKEQ in the germline V gene. The V gene lost 0 bases and the J gene lost 6 bases, with 10 bases spanning the gap. This CDR3 spans 14 amino acids. CDR3 residues: CASSQEGSGDTQYF. In DNA form, the CDR3 reads TGTGCCAGCAGCCAAGAGGGGAGTGGGGATACGCAGTATTTT.

This clone was observed once. The V call is TRBV5-4, the J call TRBJ2-3, with 8 bases identical to TRBD2. Trimming cost V 3 bases and J 1 base; bases outside gene matches: 7. Per germline, CDR1 SGHNT and CDR2 YYREEE (reference sequence). This CDR3 is 16 amino acids long. The CDR3 nucleotides are TGTGCCAGCAGCTCTGGACTAGCCGGAGGCACAGATACGCAGTATTTT. It is translated as CASSSGLAGGTDTQYF. The complete variable domain, with remaining parts taken from reference TRBV5-4 and TRBJ2-3, reads ETGVTQSPTHLIKTRGQQVTLRCSSQSGHNTVSWYQQALGQGPQFIFQYYREEENGRGNFPPRFSGLQFPNYSSELNVNALELDDSALYLCASSSGLAGGTDTQYFGPGTRLTVL.

The CDR3 DNA is TGTGCCAGCAGTTTATTTGGACAGGGGTTGAATTCACCCCTCCACTTT. Translating it yields CASSLFGQGLNSPLHF. J is TRBJ1-6 and V is TRBV27, with 9 bases matching TRBD1. There are 16 residues in the CDR3. Germline CDR1 and CDR2: MNHEY and SMNVEV (reference sequence). The junction had 5 bases not matched to a gene; V was cut back by 1 base and J by 7 bases.

The chain combines TRBV7-3 with TRBJ2-2; tentative D call: TRBD1 (6 bases). V dropped 1 base and J dropped 2 bases, with 14 bases sitting between them. CDR3 length: 17 amino acids. Germline assignment: CDR1 SGHTA and CDR2 FQGTGA. DNA of the CDR3: TGTGCCAGCAGCTTAAATACCGGGACATTAAACACCGGGGAGCTGTTTTTT. It specifies CASSLNTGTLNTGELFF.

The CDR3 sequence is CASSPTVGGNTIYF. The CDR3, as DNA: TGTGCCAGCAGCCCGACGGTGGGAGGGAACACCATATATTTT. The chain employs TRBV3-1 (or the pseudogene TRBV3-2) and TRBJ1-3; D unclear. The CDR3 length is 14 residues. The germline V gene has CDR1 LGHDT and CDR2 YNNKEL (reference sequence). V lost 4 bases and J 7 bases, leaving 14 bases between the germline ends.

This clone was observed a handful of times. For the CDR3, the DNA is TGTGCCAGCAGCACAGGGACAGCGCGGGGCTACACCTTC. This encodes CASSTGTARGYTF. The V and J genes are TRBV5-4 and TRBJ1-2; the match to TRBD1 covers 7 bases. CDR3 length: 13 amino acids. CDR1 is SGHNT and CDR2 is YYREEE in the germline V gene (reference sequence). After removal of 4 bases from V and 8 bases from J, the junction contained 8 bases not matched to a gene.